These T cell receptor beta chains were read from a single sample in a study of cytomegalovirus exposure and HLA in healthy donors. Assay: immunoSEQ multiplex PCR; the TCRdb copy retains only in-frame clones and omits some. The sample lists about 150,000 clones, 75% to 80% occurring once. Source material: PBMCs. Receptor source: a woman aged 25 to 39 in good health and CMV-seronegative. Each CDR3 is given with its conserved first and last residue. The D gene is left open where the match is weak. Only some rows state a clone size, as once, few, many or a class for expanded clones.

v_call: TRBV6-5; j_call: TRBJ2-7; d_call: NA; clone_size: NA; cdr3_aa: CASSYSSQRSSYEQYF
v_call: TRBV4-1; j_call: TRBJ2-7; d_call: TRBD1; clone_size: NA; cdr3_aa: CASSPGQGNSYEQYF
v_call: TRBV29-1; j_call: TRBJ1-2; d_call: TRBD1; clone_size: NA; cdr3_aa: CSGAGTGDNYGYTF
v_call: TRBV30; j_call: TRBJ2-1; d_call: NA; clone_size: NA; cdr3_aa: CAWSGPGGALFF
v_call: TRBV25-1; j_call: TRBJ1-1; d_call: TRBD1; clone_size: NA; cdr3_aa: CASLTQGDNEAFF
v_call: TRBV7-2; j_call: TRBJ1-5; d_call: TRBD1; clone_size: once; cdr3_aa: CASSGDRGRQPQHF
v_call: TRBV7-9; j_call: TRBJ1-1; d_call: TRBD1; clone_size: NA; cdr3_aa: CASSLTPGQGNAEAFF
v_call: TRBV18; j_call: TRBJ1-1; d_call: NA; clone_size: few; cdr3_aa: CASSPERTSAFF
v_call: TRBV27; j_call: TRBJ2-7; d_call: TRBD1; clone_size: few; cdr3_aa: CASSSSGTGDYEQYF
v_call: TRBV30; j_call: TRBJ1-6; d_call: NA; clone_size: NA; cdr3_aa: CAWSLTGNSPLHF
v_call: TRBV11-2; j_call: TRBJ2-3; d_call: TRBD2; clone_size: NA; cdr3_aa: CASSLDGGSGGGTQYF
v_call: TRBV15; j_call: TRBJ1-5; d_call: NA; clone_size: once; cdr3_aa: CATGQWGGAGENQPQHF
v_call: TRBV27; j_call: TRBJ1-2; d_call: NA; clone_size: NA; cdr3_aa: CASSGGVLGYTF
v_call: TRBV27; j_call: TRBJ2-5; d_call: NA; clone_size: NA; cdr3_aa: CASSILGLENRSQYF
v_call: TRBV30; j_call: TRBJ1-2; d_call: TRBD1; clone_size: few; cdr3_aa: CAWGRDRANYGYTF
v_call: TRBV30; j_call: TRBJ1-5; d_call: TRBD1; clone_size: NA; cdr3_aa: CAWSRGQVGGQPQHF
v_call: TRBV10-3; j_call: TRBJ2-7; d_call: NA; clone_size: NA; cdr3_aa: CATEPGETYEQYF
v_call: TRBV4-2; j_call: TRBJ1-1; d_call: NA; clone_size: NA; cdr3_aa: CASSQELPRTGQMNTEAFF
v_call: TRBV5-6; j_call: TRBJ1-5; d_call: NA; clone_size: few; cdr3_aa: CASSLGSSRLNQPQHF
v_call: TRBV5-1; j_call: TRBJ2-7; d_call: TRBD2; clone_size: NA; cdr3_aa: CASSSGLAGGREQYF
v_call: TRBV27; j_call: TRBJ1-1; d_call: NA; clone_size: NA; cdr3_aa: CASSIARDTEAFF
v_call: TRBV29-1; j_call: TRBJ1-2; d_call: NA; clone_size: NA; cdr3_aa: CSARSPDMEGYTF
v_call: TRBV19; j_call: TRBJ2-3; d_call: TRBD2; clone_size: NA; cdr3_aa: CASSGGLADTQYF
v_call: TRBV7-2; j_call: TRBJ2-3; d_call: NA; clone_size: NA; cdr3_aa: CASSSGQRYDIDTQYF
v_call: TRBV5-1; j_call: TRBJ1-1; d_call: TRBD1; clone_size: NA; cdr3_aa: CASTNRGQTEAFF